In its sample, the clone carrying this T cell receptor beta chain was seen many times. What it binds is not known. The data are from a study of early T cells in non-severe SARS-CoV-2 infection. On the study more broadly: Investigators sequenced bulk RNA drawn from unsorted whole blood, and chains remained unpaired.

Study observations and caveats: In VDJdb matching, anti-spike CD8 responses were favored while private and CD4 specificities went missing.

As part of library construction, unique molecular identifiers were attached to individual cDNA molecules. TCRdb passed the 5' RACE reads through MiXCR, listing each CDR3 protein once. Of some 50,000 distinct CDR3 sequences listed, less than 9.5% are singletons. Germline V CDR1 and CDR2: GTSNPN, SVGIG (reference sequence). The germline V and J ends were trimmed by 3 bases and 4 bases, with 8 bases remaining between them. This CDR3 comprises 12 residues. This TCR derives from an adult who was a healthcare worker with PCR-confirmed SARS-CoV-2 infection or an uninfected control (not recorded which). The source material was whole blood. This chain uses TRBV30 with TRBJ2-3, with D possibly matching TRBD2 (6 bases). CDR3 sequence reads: CAWRGDSDTQYF. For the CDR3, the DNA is TGTGCCTGGAGGGGGGACTCAGATACGCAGTATTTT.